The entry below describes one T cell receptor beta chain. This sample is drawn from a study of CD8 T cells in Susac syndrome. Overall study context: Susac syndrome patients were untreated, on corticosteroids with some adding intravenous immunoglobulin, or on intravenous immunoglobulin only.

This CDR3 has 16 amino acids. CDR1 and CDR2 (germline): LNHNV, YYDKDF (reference sequence). J was trimmed by 4 bases and V by 5 bases; bases with no gene match: 13. RNA amounts of roughly 0.45 to 1 ug underwent reverse transcription with random hexamers. TCRdb re-analysed the immunoSEQ multiplex PCR reads in MiXCR, keeping a single row per CDR3 protein. This table has 65,000 to 100,000 distinct CDR3 sequences, 90% to 97% appearing once. The V gene is TRBV15, the J gene TRBJ2-5; 7 bases are shared with TRBD2. Sequenced sample: CD8+ T cells from PBMCs. The clonotype originates from a human donor with Susac syndrome. The CDR3 loop reads CATSLGGLLVGETQYF. In DNA form, the CDR3 reads TGTGCCACCAGCTTGGGGGGGTTATTGGTAGGAGAGACCCAGTACTTC.